This TCR beta chain derives from a study of blood T cell repertoires in COVID-19. Across the study: Whether acute or convalescent, the COVID-19 samples came from the United States, Italy and Spain. Sources were T cells, B-cell-depleted T cells, or PBMCs; the material itself was cDNA or gDNA.

As handled by the study authors: How many nucleated cells were present was estimated from reference gene primer amplification. The assay was immunoSEQ multiplex PCR, and TCRdb's table has in-frame clones only and misses some. V, J and clone size reflect that table, while D and trimming were determined from the DNA. The table has approximately 140,000 clones, 88% seen once. The germline CDR1 and CDR2 sequences are MNHEY and SVGAGI. The V segment lost 5 bases and the J segment 3 bases; nucleotides outside the gene matches: 6. This CDR3 has 15 residues. The specimen sequenced was peripheral blood. The rearrangement uses TRBV6-5 and TRBJ1-5; 8 nucleotides align to TRBD1. The receptor was derived from a woman aged 55-70 years with acute or convalescent COVID-19. The CDR3 here is CASSRQGMDNQPQHF. CDR3 DNA: TGTGCCAGCAGTCGACAGGGGATGGACAATCAGCCCCAGCATTTT.